This T cell receptor (beta chain) was obtained from a study of cytomegalovirus exposure and HLA in healthy donors. Study-level background: The Caucasian-associated ancestry cluster contained more than 75% of the approximately 390 genotyped donors.

A word on this clone: The antigen remains undetermined.

Germline CDR1 is SGHRS and CDR2 is YFSETQ. CDR3 length: 16 amino acids. The ends lost 3 bases at V and 6 bases at J; junction bases unmatched: 11. Study-level results: Confirmation in vitro established that a few CMV-associated chains were specific for CMV antigens. Excluded: some indistinguishable V segments such as TRBV6-2 and TRBV6-3. Associated with HLA alleles at 0.05 false discovery rate in a later analysis were 16,951 TCR beta sequences.

This PCR relied on a set of 60 Vbeta primers and 13 Jbeta primers. Method: immunoSEQ multiplex PCR; TCRdb's copy keeps in-frame clones and lacks some. The table records 200,000 or so clones, around 85% of them present only once. V is TRBV5-1 and J is TRBJ2-7; TRBD2 matches at 11 bases. Input material: PBMCs. The source is a man aged 50 or older in good health and CMV-seronegative. CDR3 sequence reads: CASSSQTSGIRAEQYF. CDR3 nucleotides: TGCGCCAGCAGCTCCCAGACTAGCGGGATTAGGGCCGAGCAGTACTTC.